This T cell receptor beta chain was found in a study of T cells expressing NK-cell markers. To note about this clonotype: The antigen is not known.

The CDR3 runs 13 residues. The germline V gene encodes CDR1 SNHLY and CDR2 FYNNEI. Study-wide results and caveats: For 6 or 7 donors, the dominant NKG2C+ clonotypes made up about 1.0-8% of their CD8+ T cells.

TCR beta libraries carry UMIs added by 5'RACE template switching. TCRdb re-called the 5' RACE reads and shows each CDR3 protein once, DNA omitted. The sample has roughly 380,000 distinct CDR3 sequences. The receptor was isolated from a man aged 18-70 years in good health. The chain links TRBV2 to TRBJ1-1; absent DNA, TCRdb's TRBD1 call cannot be checked. The specimen was blood T cells: a sorted CD56 or NKG2C T cell subset, CD4+ or CD8+ T cells, or bulk PBMC T cells (not recorded which). The CDR3 reads CASSARGGTEAFF. Looking up the rest from reference TRBV2 and TRBJ1-1 gives the full variable domain: EPEVTQTPSHQVTQMGQEVILRCVPISNHLYFYWYRQILGQKVEFLVSFYNNEISEKSEIFDDQFSVERPDGSNFTLKIRSTKLEDSAMYFCASSARGGTEAFFGQGTRLTVV.